This entry features one TCR beta chain sequence. V was cut by 2 bases and J by 1 base, with 6 bases left in between. The germline CDR1 and CDR2 sequences are SGHKS and YYEKEE (reference sequence). CDR3 length: 13 residues. Clones were read by immunoSEQ multiplex PCR, and TCRdb kept only the in-frame ones, dropping some. The sample shows under 100,000 clones, around nine tenths of them seen only once. This sample was included in a study of blood T cell repertoires in COVID-19. This clonotype was obtained from a middle-aged man with acute or convalescent COVID-19. V gene TRBV5-5 combines with J gene TRBJ1-1, with D tentatively TRBD1 (5 bases). The sequenced sample was peripheral blood. CDR3 nucleotides: TGTGCCAGCAGCTTTAGGGGGAACACTGAAGCTTTCTTT. Protein sequence: CASSFRGNTEAFF.